The 15 T cell receptor beta chains reported below all come from one sample, sequenced in a study of vaccination and CD4 T cells after COVID-19. These receptors' antigens are unknown. Treatment reported: roughly 11-day PBMC culture with coronavirus spike peptide pools or control peptides (ViraFEST assay). The Oncomine TCR Beta short-read assay was applied to DNA of cultured CD4+ T cells. Each CDR3 protein gets one entry after TCRdb re-called the PCR reads with MiXCR. The top ten hold 12% of the sample, which has approximately 15,000 distinct CDR3 sequences, 21% seen once. Source: CD4+ T cells from blood, cultured in vitro, taken before SARS-CoV-2 vaccination. The receptors here all came from a human donor who received a COVID-19 vaccine.

The CDR3 nucleotides read TGTGCCAGCTCATCAACGGAGAACACTGAAGCTTTCTTT. This gives the protein CASSSTENTEAFF. V gene TRBV18 combines with J gene TRBJ1-1; D call uncertain. CDR1 and CDR2 (germline): KGHSH, LQKENI. Trimming removed 5 bases from V and 1 base from J, with 8 bases in between. This CDR3 is built from 13 residues.

This clonotype rates as medium-sized. The V call is TRBV20-1, the J call TRBJ1-5; D is unresolved. V lost 4 bases and J lost 6, with 19 bases in between. In germline, CDR1 is DFQATT, CDR2 SNEGSKA (reference sequence). The CDR3 contains 15 residues. CDR3 bases: TGCAGTGCTACCGAGTCCCTCAGGCGGAGTCAGCCCCAGCATTTT. It encodes CSATESLRRSQPQHF.

This clonotype was seen more than once but under ten times. The chain employs TRBV27 and TRBJ1-2, with D perhaps TRBD1 (6 bases). The germline V gene has CDR1 MNHEY and CDR2 SMNVEV (reference sequence). CDR3 length: 16 amino acids. Trimming left V 3 bases short and J 7 bases short, with 21 bases between. The CDR3 reads CASSFRRTASVGGYTF. In nucleotides, the CDR3 is TGTGCCAGCAGTTTCCGTCGGACAGCTTCGGTGGGTGGCTACACCTTC.

Sample share makes this clonotype medium-sized. The gene calls are TRBV19 and TRBJ1-5; D is possibly TRBD1 (5 bases). Germline CDR1 reads LNHDA; CDR2 reads SQIVND (reference sequence). The V end lost 3 bases, the J end lost 0 bases, and 15 bases lay between the germline ends. The CDR3 covers 17 residues. In DNA form, the CDR3 reads TGTGCCAGTAGTATGGAGTGGGGCGCGGATAGCAATCAGCCCCAGCATTTT. Encoded protein: CASSMEWGADSNQPQHF.

This sequence joins TRBV10-3 and TRBJ1-2; D call uncertain. The CDR3 contains 12 residues. Trimming pared 10 bases from V and 4 bases from J, leaving 13 bases between. Germline loops: CDR1 ENHRY, CDR2 SYGVKD. CDR3 loop: CATSKETYGYTF. CDR3 bases: TGTGCCACGAGCAAGGAGACCTATGGCTACACCTTC.

With regard to this clonotype: Compared with germline, one end of the junction differs, possibly owing to a read error. V is TRBV6-2 or TRBV6-3 and J is TRBJ1-6; D remains unclear. The V gene's germline CDR1 is MNHEY and CDR2 SVGEGT. The CDR3 consists of 12 residues. CDR3 in amino acids: CTSSYDGPPLHF. The CDR3 region has the DNA TGTACCAGCAGTTACGACGGTCCCCCCCTCCACTTT.

Only a few counts were recorded for this clonotype. The rearrangement links TRBV6-1 to TRBJ2-7, with D possibly called TRBD1 or TRBD2 (5 bases each). V lost 2 bases and J 0 bases, leaving 14 bases between the germline ends. Looked up from germline, CDR1 is MNHNS and CDR2 is SASEGT. The CDR3 extends over 16 amino acids. The CDR3 protein is CASSEIWAGSSYEQYF. The DNA of the CDR3 is TGTGCCAGCAGTGAAATATGGGCAGGGAGCTCCTACGAGCAGTACTTC.

This clonotype qualifies as medium-sized. The chain links TRBV6-5 to TRBJ1-2, with no clear D. V was trimmed by 0 bases and J by 4 bases, leaving 21 bases between them. This CDR3 comprises 18 residues. Germline V gene data show CDR1 as MNHEY and CDR2 as SVGAGI. The CDR3 sequence: CASSYSRVLRGNLYGYTF. As DNA, the CDR3 is TGTGCCAGCAGTTACTCTCGCGTGTTGCGGGGAAACCTCTATGGCTACACCTTC.

This clonotype was detected a few times. Here the CDR3 DNA reads TGCAGTGCTAGGTCCTTCGGGAATTCACCCCTCCACTTT. As protein: CSARSFGNSPLHF. The rearrangement joins TRBV20-1 to TRBJ1-6; D is undetermined. CDR1 DFQATT and CDR2 SNEGSKA come from the germline V gene (reference sequence). The CDR3 is 13 amino acids. V dropped 3 bases and J dropped 7 bases, with 10 bases sitting between them.

The chain has TRBV29-1 and TRBJ1-5; 8 bases map to TRBD1. CDR1 and CDR2 (germline): SQVTM, ANQGSEA. CDR3 length: 13 amino acids. The V and J ends lost 6 bases and 5 bases, in that order; junction bases with no gene match: 6. CDR3 region: CSVQTGVDQPQHF. CDR3 in DNA: TGCAGCGTCCAGACAGGGGTGGATCAGCCCCAGCATTTT.

The chain employs TRBV12-3 or TRBV12-4 and TRBJ1-4; D is unclear. With 1 base removed from V and 11 bases from J, the gap between germline ends came to 8 bases. The CDR3 spans 12 residues. CDR3 region: CASSLVLAKLFF. As DNA, the CDR3 is TGTGCCAGCAGTTTAGTATTAGCCAAACTGTTTTTT.

The chain combines TRBV20-1 with TRBJ2-7; TRBD1 aligns across 7 bases. The CDR3 is made up of 13 amino acids. Germline CDR1 is DFQATT and CDR2 is SNEGSKA (reference sequence). With V trimmed by 4 bases and J by 2 bases, 5 bases remained unmatched. Here the CDR3 reads CSAKTGATYEQYF. CDR3 in DNA: TGCAGTGCTAAAACAGGGGCAACCTACGAGCAGTACTTC.

This clonotype is medium-sized. This chain joins TRBV7-9 and TRBJ2-3; possibly TRBD1 for D (5 bases). The germline CDR1 and CDR2 sequences are SEHNR and FQNEAQ (reference sequence). Trimming left V 3 bases short and J 4 bases short, with 8 bases between. CDR3 length equals 13 residues. CDR3 sequence (DNA): TGTGCCAGCAGCTTTAGCAGGGCAGATACGCAGTATTTT. Encoded protein: CASSFSRADTQYF.

This clonotype has a single count. Since a much larger clone is just one base distant, this may be a read error. In this CDR3 the conserved last residue, phenylalanine or tryptophan, is missing, so a read error is likely. This chain connects TRBV7-6 to TRBJ1-1, with TRBD1 identical over 7 bases. The CDR3 totals 14 residues. The germline V gene encodes CDR1 SGHVS and CDR2 FNYEAQ. The V segment lost 5 bases and the J segment 1 base; nucleotides outside the gene matches: 4. This CDR3 reads CASSPQGRNTEAFS. CDR3 in DNA: TGTGCCAGCAGCCCACAGGGGAGGAACACTGAAGCTTTCTCT.

This clonotype was recorded a few times. The chain recombines TRBV11-3 with TRBJ2-3, with D possibly matching TRBD2 (5 bases). The V gene lost 1 base and the J gene lost 0 bases, with 17 bases spanning the gap. The germline CDR1 and CDR2 sequences are SGHNT and YENEEA. This CDR3 has 18 residues. CDR3 nucleotide sequence: TGTGCCAGCAGCTTAGGTCCGAGCGGACGAACTAGCACAGATACGCAGTATTTT. Translation: CASSLGPSGRTSTDTQYF. Full variable domain (remainder filled in from reference TRBV11-3 and TRBJ2-3): EAGVVQSPRYKIIEKKQPVAFWCNPISGHNTLYWYLQNLGQGPELLIRYENEEAVDDSQLPKDRFSAERLKGVDSTLKIQPAELGDSAVYLCASSLGPSGRTSTDTQYFGPGTRLTVL.